This T cell receptor (beta chain) came from a study of identical twins. General study results and limits: Zero-insertion analyses could be partly confounded by invariant MAIT and iNKT cells. Not following the same donors, the study drew its conclusions from cross-sectional statistical analysis.

With template switching, a universal primer site was added, and the cDNA carried unique molecular identifiers. In TCRdb, the 5' RACE reads were re-called with MiXCR into one record per CDR3 protein. The top ten hold around 1.6% of the sample, which has nearly 900,000 distinct CDR3 sequences, around an eighth seen once. CDR1 and CDR2 (germline): SGHAT, FQNNGV. The germline V and J ends were trimmed by 1 base and 7 bases, with 8 bases remaining between them. This CDR3 spans 12 amino acids. This clonotype occurred a few times. Its cognate antigen is unknown. No donor was unhealthy or non-Caucasian. The sample was also reused in another study, on yellow fever vaccine responses in identical twins.

The sample comprised PBMCs. V usage is TRBV11-2 and J usage is TRBJ2-7; the D is unclear. The TCR sequence derives from a woman aged 18 to 35 in good health. CDR3 in amino acids: CASSLALREQYF. Here the CDR3 DNA reads TGTGCCAGCAGCTTAGCCCTGAGAGAGCAGTACTTC.